This T cell receptor (beta chain) was obtained from a study of CXCR3-negative and CXCR3-positive naive CD8 T cells. A word on this clonotype: Its antigen is currently unknown.

With UMI labels, 5' RACE was used to prepare the TRB cDNA libraries. TCRdb re-called the 5' RACE reads and shows each CDR3 protein once, DNA omitted. The listing records about 120,000 distinct CDR3 sequences. Study-level results: Against CXCR3-negative naive cells, CXCR3-positive naive cells showed more hydrophobic TRB CDR3s.

The sequenced sample consisted of naive CXCR3+ CD8+ T cells from blood. Described subset: CD45RO-CCR7+CD27+CD95- naive CD8+ T cells expressing CXCR3 (TNR3+). The source is a human donor in good health. Some clones in this sample may be carry-over from other donors' samples.

Here the CDR3 reads CASSFLGRDTQYF. V usage is TRBV12-3 or TRBV12-4 and J usage is TRBJ2-3. The CDR3 runs 13 residues.